This passage covers 7 T cell receptor beta chains from one sample sequenced in a study of beta chain features in type 1 diabetes (dated by TCRdb to 2016 to 2019). Broad study findings and their caveats: In all four CD4+ subsets, TCRB CDR3 length was moderately but significantly shorter in type 1 diabetes patients.

Their specific antigens are unknown. Library preparation employed the immunoSEQ multiplex PCR assay. The entire isolated RNA was reverse transcribed using the High Capacity cDNA Reverse Transcription Kit, and thus expressed TCRB transcripts were sequenced. In its TCRdb copy, this immuneACCESS table keeps in-frame sequences only and misses some clones. Where compared with another copy, unresolved V genes explain less than half of these, and the others have no known cause. The sample table records about 390,000 clones; around 9.6% of these occur just once. The ten top clones hold about 0.6% of the sample. The sequenced material came from central memory CD4+ T cells from blood. All receptors come from a man between 25 and 39 years old with type 1 diabetes.

On this clone: A read error may account for a junction end that differs from germline. This chain uses TRBV11-2 with TRBJ2-2, with D unclear. This CDR3 spans 14 amino acids. The germline gives CDR1 SGHAT, CDR2 FQNNGV. The CDR3 loop is CASSQDPVDGELFF. The CDR3 DNA follows: TGCGCCAGCAGCCAAGATCCAGTTGACGGGGAGCTGTTTTTT.

This clone has just a few counts. This chain joins TRBV7-2 and TRBJ2-2; TRBD2 matches 13 bases. The germline V gene has CDR1 SGHTA and CDR2 FQGNSA. The CDR3 runs 14 residues. With 9 bases clipped from V and 5 bases from J, the junction kept 3 bases outside the gene matches. DNA for the CDR3: TGTGCCAGTAGGACTAGCGGGAGAACCGGGGAGCTGTTTTTT. It codes for CASRTSGRTGELFF.

This clone was observed a handful of times. This chain links TRBV2 with TRBJ1-4; no firm D call. V lost 8 bases to trimming and J lost 2 bases, with 12 bases between them. The CDR3 is 14 residues long. CDR1 SNHLY and CDR2 FYNNEI come from the germline V gene. The CDR3 protein is CASERTRTNEKLFF. CDR3 sequence (DNA): TGTGCCAGCGAACGGACGCGTACTAATGAAAAACTGTTTTTT.

This clone was counted ten times or more. This chain joins TRBV23-1 and TRBJ2-1; D unclear. TRBV23-1 is sorted into the ORF group, with uncertain function. V gave up 10 bases and J gave up 2 bases, with 15 bases separating them. This CDR3 contains 14 residues. In nucleotides, the CDR3 is TGCGCCATCCCACGGTTTCGACCCTACAATGAGCAGTTCTTC. It is translated as CAIPRFRPYNEQFF.

V is TRBV9 and J is TRBJ2-7, with 7 bases identical to TRBD1. With 3 bases clipped from V and 2 bases from J, the junction kept 14 bases outside the gene matches. CDR3 length: 17 amino acids. Germline V gene sequence: CDR1 SGDLS, CDR2 YYNGEE. The CDR3 is CASSARAGTVSPYEQYF. The CDR3 region has the DNA TGTGCCAGCAGCGCTCGGGCCGGGACAGTGTCCCCCTACGAGCAGTACTTC. The whole variable domain, filled in from reference TRBV9 and TRBJ2-7, reads DSGVTQTPKHLITATGQRVTLRCSPRSGDLSVYWYQQSLDQGLQFLIQYYNGEERAKGNILERFSAQQFPDLHSELNLSSLELGDSALYFCASSARAGTVSPYEQYFGPGTRLTVT.

This rearrangement joins TRBV9 to TRBJ2-1; D gene uncertain. The CDR3 covers 12 residues. The germline V and J ends were trimmed by 5 bases and 9 bases, with 12 bases remaining between them. Germline V gene data show CDR1 as SGDLS and CDR2 as YYNGEE. In DNA, the CDR3 is TGTGCCAGCAGACCCACCCGCGCTGAGCAGTTCTTC. Amino acid sequence: CASRPTRAEQFF.

This clone appeared many times. The rearrangement links TRBV29-1 to TRBJ1-5; TRBD1 aligns across 10 bases. This CDR3 is 13 amino acids long. The trim removed 6 bases at V and 5 bases at J, leaving 4 bases unmatched. Per the germline V gene, CDR1 is SQVTM and CDR2 is ANQGSEA. CDR3 amino acids: CSVRTGGDQPQHF. The CDR3 DNA sequence: TGCAGCGTCCGGACAGGGGGGGATCAGCCCCAGCATTTT.